These T cell receptor beta chains were read from a single sample in a study of cytomegalovirus exposure and HLA in healthy donors. Repertoires were generated with immunoSEQ multiplex PCR, while TCRdb's copy carries only in-frame clones and drops some. This table has approximately 220,000 clones, under 80% appearing once. Sequencing was done on a sample of PBMCs. The origin of the receptors is a girl aged 2 to 9 in good health and CMV-seronegative. The CDR3 runs from the conserved cysteine through the conserved F or W.

j_call v_call cdr3_aa
TRBJ2-2 TRBV5-4 CASSPSVLTGELFF
TRBJ1-6 TRBV6-5 CASSQGQGMHSPLHF
TRBJ2-2 TRBV5-1 CARGWRGGSGELFF
TRBJ2-3 TRBV4-2 CASSQDLRRHTDTQYF
TRBJ2-1 TRBV5-1 CASSLDWTSGEQFF
TRBJ1-6 TRBV4-1 CASSQDITAGDSPLHF
TRBJ1-2 TRBV13 CASSRVRDRGRGSYGYTF
TRBJ2-1 TRBV2 CASTGSSYNEQFF
TRBJ1-5 TRBV7-8 CASSLGTKTGTGLYQPQHF
TRBJ2-3 TRBV4-2 CASTSRASGGTDTQYF
TRBJ1-1 TRBV7-3 CASSAGGGAEAFF
TRBJ1-5 TRBV10-3 CATLKTGSNQPQHF
TRBJ2-3 TRBV6-5 CATKQVNFTDTQYF
TRBJ2-2 TRBV5-8 CASSFEIDRGDSGELFF
TRBJ1-6 TRBV19 CASTPRGLRSPLHF
TRBJ2-2 TRBV4-1 CASSPADNGELFF
. TRBV29-1 CSVVADNYEQYF
TRBJ2-3 TRBV1 CTSSQDVLTGTDTQYF
TRBJ2-7 TRBV11-2 CASSLDRGIYEQYF
TRBJ1-2 TRBV13 CASSLQYRSPVYGYTF
TRBJ1-6 TRBV19 CASSMGQGNNSPLHF
TRBJ2-1 TRBV9 CASSVVSRGEQFF
TRBJ2-1 TRBV15 CATSRDRTSVRNEQFF
TRBJ2-3 TRBV6-1 CASSVTASTDTQYF
TRBJ1-6 TRBV18 CASRDRDSYNSPLHF
TRBJ1-2 TRBV6-5 CASSYSSSGGYTF
TRBJ2-7 TRBV6-1 CASSSLAGGPVEQYF
TRBJ1-2 TRBV10-3 CAISAGTGHTF
TRBJ1-6 TRBV7-3 CASSRDTPNSPLHF
TRBJ2-1 TRBV6-5 CASSYKGGYTNEQFF
TRBJ1-2 TRBV27 CASSLTGGDYGYTF
TRBJ1-1 TRBV10-3 CAISVDRVWTEAFF
TRBJ1-2 TRBV19 CASSPGGHGYTF
TRBJ1-1 TRBV6-5 CASRNRADWDTEAFF
TRBJ2-1 TRBV10-3 CAISPERAGGKNEQFF
TRBJ2-7 TRBV6-1 CAGIGQGSEQYF
TRBJ2-7 TRBV9 CASSVDRFSYEQYF
TRBJ1-3 TRBV4-1 CASSLISGNTIYF
TRBJ2-1 TRBV10-3 CAISDHPGQGIGYNEQFF